One sample yielded the 24 T cell receptor beta chains listed below, sequenced in a study of shared clonotypes between healthy human individuals. Sequencing used immunoSEQ multiplex PCR; TCRdb keeps in-frame clones, though not all of them. The sample lists more than 400,000 clones; about 96% were seen once. Sample: naive CD4+ T cells sorted from blood. Subset defined: CD45RA+ positively selected. These receptors came from a woman in her twenties or thirties in good health.

This chain connects TRBV4-1 to TRBJ2-7; 8 bases fit TRBD2. The germline CDR1 and CDR2 sequences are MGHRA and YSYEKL. This CDR3 contains 15 residues. V trimming: 4 bases; J trimming: 7 bases; junction bases outside the gene matches: 12. CDR3 in DNA: TGCGCCAGCAGCCCAGGCCCGGGAGGGCCAGAGGAGCAGTACTTC. Protein sequence: CASSPGPGGPEEQYF.

The V gene is TRBV2, the J gene TRBJ2-1; D gene unclear. With 7 bases removed from V and 7 bases from J, the gap between germline ends came to 14 bases. The germline CDR1 and CDR2 sequences are SNHLY and FYNNEI. The CDR3 extends over 13 amino acids. In nucleotides, the CDR3 is TGTGCCAGCAAGCGCGCTCACCAGAATGAGCAGTTCTTC. Translated: CASKRAHQNEQFF.

The chain employs TRBV27 and TRBJ2-6; 10 bases are shared with TRBD1. Trimming removed 0 bases from V and 4 bases from J; junction bases left unmatched: 9. CDR3 length: 19 amino acids. Germline loops: CDR1 MNHEY, CDR2 SMNVEV (reference sequence). The CDR3 nucleotides read TGTGCCAGCAGTTTATCGTCCACGGGACAGGGGTACGGGGCCAACGTCCTGACTTTC. It yields the protein CASSLSSTGQGYGANVLTF.

V gene TRBV7-6 combines with J gene TRBJ2-5; D possibly uses TRBD1 or TRBD2 (7 bases each). The DNA end lines up better with TRBJ2-7; the J call may be wrong. The CDR3 is 14 amino acids. CDR1 and CDR2 (germline): SGHVS, FNYEAQ. The CDR3 loop reads CASSGGDRYYEQYF. Written as DNA, the CDR3 is TGTGCCAGCAGCGGGGGGGACAGATACTACGAGCAGTACTTC.

The chain is built from TRBV6-1 and TRBJ2-5, with 11 positions matching TRBD2. Matching the DNA end better, TRBJ2-7 makes the J call doubtful. The CDR3 covers 16 residues. CDR1 is MNHNS, CDR2 SASEGT, per germline. CDR3 sequence reads: CASSEPGLAASYEQYF. DNA for the CDR3: TGTGCCAGCAGTGAACCGGGACTAGCGGCGTCCTACGAGCAGTACTTC.

The V gene is TRBV29-1, the J gene TRBJ2-5, with a possible D match to TRBD1 (5 bases). Germline V gene lookup returns CDR1 SQVTM and CDR2 ANQGSEA. Trimming took 7 bases from V and 2 from J, leaving 11 bases between them. The CDR3 sequence is 12 residues long. The CDR3 here is CSARQPQETQYF. The CDR3 DNA reads TGCAGCGCACGACAGCCTCAAGAGACCCAGTACTTC. The variable domain in full, with the rest retrieved from reference TRBV29-1 and TRBJ2-5, is SAVISQKPSRDICQRGTSLTIQCQVDSQVTMMFWYRQQPGQSLTLIATANQGSEATYESGFVIDKFPISRPNLTFSTLTVSNMSPEDSSIYLCSARQPQETQYFGPGTRLLVL.

The chain has TRBV29-1 and TRBJ2-1; 11 positions match TRBD2. V trimming: 2 bases; J trimming: 8 bases; junction bases outside the gene matches: 11. CDR1 SQVTM and CDR2 ANQGSEA come from the germline V gene. This CDR3 has 16 residues. The CDR3: CSVELLAGGRLDEQFF. CDR3 DNA sequence: TGCAGCGTTGAACTTCTAGCGGGAGGCCGTTTGGATGAGCAGTTCTTC.

J is TRBJ2-2 and V is TRBV5-4; TRBD1 matches 10 bases. V lost 4 bases and J lost 5; bases outside the gene matches: 8. The CDR3 runs to 16 residues. Germline V gene data show CDR1 as SGHNT and CDR2 as YYREEE (reference sequence). CDR3: CASSPAGQGLTGELFF. CDR3 sequence (DNA): TGTGCCAGCAGCCCGGCGGGACAGGGGTTGACCGGGGAGCTGTTTTTT.

This chain connects TRBV28 to TRBJ1-5, with D possibly matching TRBD1 (6 bases). V was clipped by 2 bases and J by 6 bases, with 14 bases between them. The CDR3 has 15 residues. Germline CDR1 reads MDHEN; CDR2 reads SYDVKM. CDR3 nucleotide sequence: TGTGCCAGCAGTTTAGGGGGCGCGTGGGGTCAGCCCCAGCATTTT. Its translation: CASSLGGAWGQPQHF.

The genes are TRBV10-3 and TRBJ2-3; the match to TRBD1 covers 8 bases. CDR3 length: 14 amino acids. J lost 3 bases, V lost 7 bases, and 6 bases had no gene match. Germline loops: CDR1 ENHRY, CDR2 SYGVKD. In DNA form, the CDR3 reads TGTGCCATCAAACGGCAGGGGGCAACAGATACGCAGTATTTT. Encoded protein: CAIKRQGATDTQYF.

The V call is TRBV10-1, the J call TRBJ1-2; D is undetermined. V gave up 5 bases and J gave up 4 bases, with 17 bases separating them. Germline V gives CDR1 WNHNN, CDR2 SYGVQD (reference sequence). This CDR3 has 15 residues. The CDR3 spells CASSRYSRKTYGYTF. The DNA for the CDR3 is TGCGCCAGCAGTCGCTATTCGCGAAAGACCTATGGCTACACCTTC.

This sequence joins TRBV27 and TRBJ1-1; D possibly corresponds to TRBD1 (6 bases). This CDR3 is 14 amino acids long. The V gene lost 3 bases and the J gene lost 7 bases, with 15 bases spanning the gap. Germline V gene sequence: CDR1 MNHEY, CDR2 SMNVEV (reference sequence). The CDR3 loop reads CASSFGQGFNEAFF. For the CDR3, the DNA is TGTGCCAGCAGTTTTGGTCAGGGGTTTAATGAAGCTTTCTTT.

CDR3 in amino acids: CASSARQGAGDTEAFF. CDR3 nucleotide sequence: TGTGCCAGCAGCGCCAGACAGGGGGCCGGGGACACTGAAGCTTTCTTT. The chain joins TRBV9 to TRBJ1-1, with 10 bases fitting TRBD1. CDR3 length equals 16 residues. With V trimmed by 3 bases and J by 3 bases, 8 bases remained unmatched. The germline gives CDR1 SGDLS, CDR2 YYNGEE.

This rearrangement joins TRBV7-8 to TRBJ2-5; 11 bases align to TRBD2. The CDR3 is made up of 16 amino acids. Germline V gives CDR1 SGHVS, CDR2 FQNEAQ. After removal of 0 bases from V and 4 bases from J, the junction contained 4 bases not matched to a gene. The CDR3 coding sequence is TGTGCCAGCAGCTTAGCGGGGACTAGCGGAATAGAGACCCAGTACTTC. This codes for CASSLAGTSGIETQYF.

J is TRBJ1-1 and V is TRBV25-1; D remains unclear. The CDR3 has 12 residues. Looked up from germline, CDR1 is MGHDK and CDR2 is SYGVNS. V lost 4 bases and J 6 bases, leaving 9 bases between the germline ends. CDR3: CASSAPGPEAFF. The CDR3 nucleotides read TGTGCCAGCAGTGCCCCCGGCCCTGAAGCTTTCTTT.

The chain uses TRBV19 and TRBJ2-1; maybe TRBD2 (6 bases). Germline V gene sequence: CDR1 LNHDA, CDR2 SQIVND (reference sequence). This CDR3 spans 16 amino acids. Trimming took 0 bases from V and 3 from J, leaving 12 bases between them. CDR3 sequence (DNA): TGTGCCAGTAGTATAGATTCTCCGGGACTCTACAATGAGCAGTTCTTC. Protein sequence: CASSIDSPGLYNEQFF.

The V call is TRBV5-1, the J call TRBJ2-1, with D possibly TRBD2 on 5 matching bases. The V and J ends lost 0 bases and 5 bases respectively, with 15 bases between them. The germline gives CDR1 SGHRS, CDR2 YFSETQ. The CDR3 is 16 residues long. In DNA, the CDR3 is TGCGCCAGCAGCTTGGAGCCGGGAAGTCTGAACAATGAGCAGTTCTTC. This encodes CASSLEPGSLNNEQFF. Using reference TRBV5-1 and TRBJ2-1 for the parts outside the CDR3, the full variable domain is KAGVTQTPRYLIKTRGQQVTLSCSPISGHRSVSWYQQTPGQGLQFLFEYFSETQRNKGNFPGRFSGRQFSNSRSEMNVSTLELGDSALYLCASSLEPGSLNNEQFFGPGTRLTVL.

The genes are TRBV2 and TRBJ2-3, with TRBD2 matching 10 bases. CDR1 SNHLY and CDR2 FYNNEI come from the germline V gene. V shed 6 bases, J shed 6 bases, and the junction held 6 bases outside the gene matches. This CDR3 spans 14 amino acids. Here the CDR3 reads CASSLAGAWDTQYF. The DNA for the CDR3 is TGTGCCAGCAGCCTAGCGGGAGCTTGGGATACGCAGTATTTT. Supplemented by reference TRBV2 and TRBJ2-3, the full variable domain reads EPEVTQTPSHQVTQMGQEVILRCVPISNHLYFYWYRQILGQKVEFLVSFYNNEISEKSEIFDDQFSVERPDGSNFTLKIRSTKLEDSAMYFCASSLAGAWDTQYFGPGTRLTVL.

V gene TRBV28 combines with J gene TRBJ1-2, with 7 bases identical to TRBD1. The ends lost 4 bases at V and 3 bases at J; junction bases unmatched: 5. CDR1 is MDHEN, CDR2 SYDVKM, per germline. This CDR3 is 14 amino acids long. The CDR3 DNA is TGTGCCAGCAGTTGGGGGACAGCTTACTATGGCTACACCTTC. Encoded protein: CASSWGTAYYGYTF.

The genes are TRBV18 and TRBJ2-7; 7 nucleotides line up with TRBD2. V lost 4 bases, J lost 3 bases, and 12 bases stayed unmatched. The germline CDR1 and CDR2 sequences are KGHSH and LQKENI. CDR3 length: 16 residues. The CDR3 reads CASSLQQRDLLYEQYF. CDR3 in DNA: TGTGCCAGCTCACTTCAGCAGCGGGACCTACTCTACGAGCAGTACTTC.

The chain couples TRBV20-1 to TRBJ2-7; D is perhaps TRBD1 (7 bases). Germline loops: CDR1 DFQATT, CDR2 SNEGSKA (reference sequence). V was clipped by 6 bases and J by 7 bases, with 13 bases between them. This CDR3 spans 11 amino acids. The CDR3 reads CSARQGGEQYF. The DNA for the CDR3 is TGCAGTGCCAGACAGGGAGGAGAGCAGTACTTC.

The chain has TRBV5-1 and TRBJ2-2; 9 bases map to TRBD1. V shed 4 bases, J shed 0 bases, and the junction held 7 bases outside the gene matches. CDR1 SGHRS and CDR2 YFSETQ come from the germline V gene. The CDR3 runs to 17 residues. The CDR3 nucleotides read TGCGCCAGCAGCCCGGACAGGGGATTTCCGAACACCGGGGAGCTGTTTTTT. This translates into CASSPDRGFPNTGELFF.

This chain joins TRBV6-5 and TRBJ2-7; 7 bases agree with TRBD1. This CDR3 has 14 amino acids. V dropped 6 bases and J dropped 2; count of bases not matched to a gene: 7. CDR1 MNHEY and CDR2 SVGAGI come from the germline V gene. The CDR3 DNA reads as TGTGCCAGCAGGACGGACAGGCCCACCTACGAGCAGTACTTC. It specifies CASRTDRPTYEQYF.

The sample holds one count of this clone. The V call is TRBV7-9, the J call TRBJ1-5; D is uncertain. Looked up from germline, CDR1 is SEHNR and CDR2 is FQNEAQ (reference sequence). The CDR3 is 14 residues long. V lost 5 bases and J 4 bases, leaving 12 bases between the germline ends. The CDR3 DNA reads as TGTGCCAGCAGCCTCTCCGACGGTAATCAGCCCCAGCATTTT. This sequence encodes CASSLSDGNQPQHF.